Each of the 10 T cell receptor beta chains below was sequenced from the same sample in a study of beta chain features in type 1 diabetes. These receptors' antigens are unknown. Since all of the isolated RNA was reverse transcribed, expressed TCRB transcripts were what got sequenced. Sequencing was performed with immunoSEQ multiplex PCR; in TCRdb, only in-frame clones are kept and a portion is missing. The top ten clones hold 0.6% to 0.9% of a sample with around 130,000 clones, approximately 9% of them seen once. General study findings and limits: The study found moderately but significantly shorter TCRB CDR3s in all four CD4+ subsets of Type 1 diabetes patients.

Sequenced: central memory CD4+ T cells from blood. Receptors were obtained from a man aged 25-45 years with type 1 diabetes.

V and J are TRBV5-1 and TRBJ2-5; no firm D call. CDR1 and CDR2 (germline): SGHRS, YFSETQ. CDR3 size: 13 residues. V was clipped by 4 bases and J by 1 base, with 8 bases between them. The CDR3 DNA follows: TGCGCCAGCAGCGTCCAAGCCCAAGAGACCCAGTACTTC. Translation: CASSVQAQETQYF.

V and J are TRBV28 and TRBJ1-2; no clear D. This CDR3 comprises 17 residues. V lost 4 bases and J lost 1, with 19 bases in between. The germline V gene has CDR1 MDHEN and CDR2 SYDVKM. CDR3 in amino acids: CASSYWGDSSVNYGYTF. The CDR3, as DNA: TGTGCCAGCAGTTACTGGGGAGATTCAAGCGTTAACTATGGCTACACCTTC.

The chain couples TRBV28 to TRBJ2-6; D call uncertain. Germline V CDR1 and CDR2: MDHEN, SYDVKM. Deletions cut 3 bases from V and 1 base from J, with 7 bases between. The CDR3 consists of 15 residues. CDR3 sequence reads: CASSFPGSGANVLTF. For the CDR3, the DNA is TGTGCCAGCAGTTTCCCAGGTTCTGGGGCCAACGTCCTGACTTTC.

The gene calls are TRBV19 and TRBJ2-3; the match to TRBD2 covers 7 bases. The CDR3 is 16 residues long. Germline CDR1 is LNHDA and CDR2 is SQIVND (reference sequence). The trim removed 7 bases at V and 3 bases at J, leaving 13 bases unmatched. CDR3: CASKPPAGLSTDTQYF. DNA for the CDR3: TGTGCCAGTAAGCCTCCAGCGGGGTTAAGTACAGATACGCAGTATTTT. The full variable domain, completed using reference TRBV19 and TRBJ2-3, is DGGITQSPKYLFRKEGQNVTLSCEQNLNHDAMYWYRQDPGQGLRLIYYSQIVNDFQKGDIAEGYSVSREKKESFPLTVTSAQKNPTAFYLCASKPPAGLSTDTQYFGPGTRLTVL.

The V gene is TRBV7-2, the J gene TRBJ1-2, with TRBD1 identical over 9 bases. Germline V gives CDR1 SGHTA, CDR2 FQGNSA. The CDR3 is made up of 14 amino acids. V shed 5 bases, J shed 2 bases, and the junction held 3 bases outside the gene matches. CDR3 DNA sequence: TGTGCCAGCAGCGATGGACAGGGGAACTATGGCTACACCTTC. Amino acid sequence: CASSDGQGNYGYTF.

This clone has just a few counts. Other DNA sequences from this sample encode an identical CDR3 as well. J is TRBJ2-1 and V is TRBV7-9, with a possible D match to TRBD2 (5 bases). Trimming removed 6 bases from V and 3 bases from J, with 9 bases in between. CDR1 and CDR2 from the germline V gene are SEHNR and FQNEAQ (reference sequence). This CDR3 region has 13 residues. For the CDR3, the DNA is TGTGCCAGCAGTTCCGGACTCTACAATGAGCAGTTCTTC. Its protein product is CASSSGLYNEQFF.

This rearrangement joins TRBV18 to TRBJ2-1; possibly TRBD2 for D (7 bases). With 3 bases removed from V and 7 bases from J, the gap between germline ends came to 16 bases. The CDR3 consists of 15 residues. The germline V gene has CDR1 KGHSH and CDR2 LQKENI. Here the CDR3 DNA reads TGTGCCAGCTCACCTCAAGGGGGGGGGCAGAATGAGCAGTTCTTC. Translation: CASSPQGGGQNEQFF.

This clone was seen only a few times. V is TRBV19 and J is TRBJ1-2; no clear D gene. The CDR3 spans 13 residues. The germline V gene has CDR1 LNHDA and CDR2 SQIVND (reference sequence). The germline V and J ends were trimmed by 3 bases and 6 bases, with 11 bases remaining between them. DNA of the CDR3: TGTGCCAGTAGTATTACCGGAGCAGATGGCTACACCTTC. Its protein product is CASSITGADGYTF.

This clone occurred a few times. The chain has TRBV5-1 and TRBJ1-1; the D gene is possibly TRBD1 (6 bases). The CDR3 is made up of 14 amino acids. Trimming shortened V by 6 bases and J by 1 base, and 13 bases separated the two germline ends. CDR1 and CDR2 from the germline V gene are SGHRS and YFSETQ. Here the CDR3 DNA reads TGCGCCAGCAAGCTACAGGGATCGAACACTGAAGCTTTCTTT. This gives the protein CASKLQGSNTEAFF.

The DNA for the CDR3 is TGCGCCAGCAGCCAAGGAGGGGAGGACTCCTACGAGCAGTACTTC. Translating it yields CASSQGGEDSYEQYF. The chain employs TRBV4-3 and TRBJ2-7, with a tentative D call TRBD2 (6 bases). The CDR3 loop spans 15 amino acids. V was trimmed by 1 base and J by 0 bases, leaving 10 bases between them. The germline V gene encodes CDR1 LGHNA and CDR2 YSLEER.